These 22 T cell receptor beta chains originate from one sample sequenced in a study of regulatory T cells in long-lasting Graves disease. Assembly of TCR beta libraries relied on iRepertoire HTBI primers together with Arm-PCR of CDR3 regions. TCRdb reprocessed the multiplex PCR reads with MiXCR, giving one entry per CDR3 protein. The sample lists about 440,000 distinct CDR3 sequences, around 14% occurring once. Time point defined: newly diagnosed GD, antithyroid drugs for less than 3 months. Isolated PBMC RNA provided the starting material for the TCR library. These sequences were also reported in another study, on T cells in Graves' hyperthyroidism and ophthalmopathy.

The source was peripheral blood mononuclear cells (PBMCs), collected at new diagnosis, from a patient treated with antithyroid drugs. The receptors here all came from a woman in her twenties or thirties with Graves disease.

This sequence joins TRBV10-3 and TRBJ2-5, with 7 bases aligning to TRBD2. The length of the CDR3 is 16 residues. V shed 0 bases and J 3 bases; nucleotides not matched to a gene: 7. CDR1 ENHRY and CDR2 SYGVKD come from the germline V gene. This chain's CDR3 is CAISESGRTRKETQYF. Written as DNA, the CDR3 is TGTGCCATCAGTGAGTCGGGGAGGACTAGGAAAGAGACCCAGTACTTC.

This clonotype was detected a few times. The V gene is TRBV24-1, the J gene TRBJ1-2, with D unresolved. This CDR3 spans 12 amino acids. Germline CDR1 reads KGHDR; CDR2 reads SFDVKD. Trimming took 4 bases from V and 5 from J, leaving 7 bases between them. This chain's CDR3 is CATSEPTYGYTF. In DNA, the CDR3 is TGTGCCACCAGTGAACCAACGTATGGCTACACCTTC.

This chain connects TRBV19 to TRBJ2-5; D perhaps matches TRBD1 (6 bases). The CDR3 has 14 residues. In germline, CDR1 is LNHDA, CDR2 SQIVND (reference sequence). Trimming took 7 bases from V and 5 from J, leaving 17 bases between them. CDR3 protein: CASTNDRPGETQYF. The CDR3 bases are TGTGCCAGTACCAATGACAGGCCAGGGGAGACCCAGTACTTC. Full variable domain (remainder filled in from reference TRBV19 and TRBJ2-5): DGGITQSPKYLFRKEGQNVTLSCEQNLNHDAMYWYRQDPGQGLRLIYYSQIVNDFQKGDIAEGYSVSREKKESFPLTVTSAQKNPTAFYLCASTNDRPGETQYFGPGTRLLVL.

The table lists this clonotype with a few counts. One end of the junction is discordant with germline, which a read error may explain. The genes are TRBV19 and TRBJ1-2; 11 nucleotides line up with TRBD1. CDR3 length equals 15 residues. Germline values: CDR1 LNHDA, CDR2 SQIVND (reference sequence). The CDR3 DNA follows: TGTGCCAGTAGTACCGACGGACAGGGGGCTGGTGGCCACACCTTC. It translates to CASSTDGQGAGGHTF. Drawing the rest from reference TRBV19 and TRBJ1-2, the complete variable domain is DGGITQSPKYLFRKEGQNVTLSCEQNLNHDAMYWYRQDPGQGLRLIYYSQIVNDFQKGDIAEGYSVSREKKESFPLTVTSAQKNPTAFYLCASSTDGQGAGGHTFGSGTRLTVV.

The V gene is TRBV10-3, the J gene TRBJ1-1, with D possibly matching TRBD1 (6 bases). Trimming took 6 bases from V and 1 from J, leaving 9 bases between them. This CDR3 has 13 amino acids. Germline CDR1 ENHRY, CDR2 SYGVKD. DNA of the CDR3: TGTGCCATCAGATTACAGGGGAACACTGAAGCTTTCTTT. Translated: CAIRLQGNTEAFF.

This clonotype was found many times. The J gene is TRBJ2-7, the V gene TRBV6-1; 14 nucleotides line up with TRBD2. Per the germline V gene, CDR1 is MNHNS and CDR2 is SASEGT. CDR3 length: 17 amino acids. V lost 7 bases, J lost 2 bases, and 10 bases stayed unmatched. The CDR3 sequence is CASTIGTSGSGAYEQYF. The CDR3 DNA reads TGTGCCAGCACTATAGGGACTAGCGGGAGTGGGGCCTACGAGCAGTACTTC.

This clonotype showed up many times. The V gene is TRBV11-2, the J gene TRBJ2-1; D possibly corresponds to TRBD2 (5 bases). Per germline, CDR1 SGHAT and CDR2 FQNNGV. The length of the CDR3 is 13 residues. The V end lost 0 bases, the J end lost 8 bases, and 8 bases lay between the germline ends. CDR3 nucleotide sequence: TGTGCCAGCAGCTTAGACCTAGCCGATGAGCAGTTCTTC. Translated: CASSLDLADEQFF. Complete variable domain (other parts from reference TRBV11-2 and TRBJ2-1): EAGVAQSPRYKIIEKRQSVAFWCNPISGHATLYWYQQILGQGPKLLIQFQNNGVVDDSQLPKDRFSAERLKGVDSTLKIQPAKLEDSAVYLCASSLDLADEQFFGPGTRLTVL.

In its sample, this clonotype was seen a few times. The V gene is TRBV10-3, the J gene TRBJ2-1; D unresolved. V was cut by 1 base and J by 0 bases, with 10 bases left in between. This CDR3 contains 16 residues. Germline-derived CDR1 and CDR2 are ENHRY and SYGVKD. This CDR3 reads CAISEWAPSSYNEQFF. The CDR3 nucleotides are TGTGCCATCAGTGAGTGGGCTCCTAGCTCCTACAATGAGCAGTTCTTC.

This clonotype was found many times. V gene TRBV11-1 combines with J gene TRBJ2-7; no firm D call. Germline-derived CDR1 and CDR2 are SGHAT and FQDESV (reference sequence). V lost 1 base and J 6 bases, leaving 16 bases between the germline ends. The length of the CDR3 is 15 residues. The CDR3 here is CASSLDWSSLGEQYF. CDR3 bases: TGTGCCAGCAGCTTAGATTGGAGCTCCCTCGGCGAGCAGTACTTC.

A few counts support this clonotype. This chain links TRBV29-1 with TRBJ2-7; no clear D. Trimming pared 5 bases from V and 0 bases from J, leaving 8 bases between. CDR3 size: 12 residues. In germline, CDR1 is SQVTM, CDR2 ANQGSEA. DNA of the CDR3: TGCAGCGTTTCCTACAGCTCCTACGAGCAGTACTTC. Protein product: CSVSYSSYEQYF.

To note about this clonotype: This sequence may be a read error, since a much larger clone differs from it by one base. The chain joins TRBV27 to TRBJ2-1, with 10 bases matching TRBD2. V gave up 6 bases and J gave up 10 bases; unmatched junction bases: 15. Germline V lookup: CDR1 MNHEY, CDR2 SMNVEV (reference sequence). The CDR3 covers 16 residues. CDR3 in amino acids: CASSLGLADIIYEQFF. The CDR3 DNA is TGTGCCAGCAGCTTAGGACTAGCGGACATAATCTACGAGCAGTTCTTC.

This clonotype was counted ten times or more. The CDR3 loop is CASSQEGLAGSTDTQYF. CDR3 sequence (DNA): TGTGCCAGCAGCCAAGAAGGCCTAGCGGGGAGCACAGATACGCAGTATTTT. The V call is TRBV3-1, the J call TRBJ2-3; 9 bases match TRBD2. Germline CDR1 and CDR2: LGHDT and YNNKEL (reference sequence). V gave up 0 bases and J gave up 0 bases; unmatched junction bases: 4. This CDR3 spans 17 amino acids.

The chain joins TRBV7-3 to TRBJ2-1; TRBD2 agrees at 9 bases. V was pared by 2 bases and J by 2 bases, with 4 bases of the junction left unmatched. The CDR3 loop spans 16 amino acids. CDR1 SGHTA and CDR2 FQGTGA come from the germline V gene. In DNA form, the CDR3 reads TGTGCCAGCAGCTTAGGGCGCGGGAGGGCCTACAATGAGCAGTTCTTC. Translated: CASSLGRGRAYNEQFF.

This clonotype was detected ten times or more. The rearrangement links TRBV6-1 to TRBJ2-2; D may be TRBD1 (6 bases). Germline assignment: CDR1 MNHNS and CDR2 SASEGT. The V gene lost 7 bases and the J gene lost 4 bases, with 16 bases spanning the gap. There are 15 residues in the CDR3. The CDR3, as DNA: TGTGCCAGCAACGACATGGGGGCTGGCACCGGGGAGCTGTTTTTT. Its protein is CASNDMGAGTGELFF.

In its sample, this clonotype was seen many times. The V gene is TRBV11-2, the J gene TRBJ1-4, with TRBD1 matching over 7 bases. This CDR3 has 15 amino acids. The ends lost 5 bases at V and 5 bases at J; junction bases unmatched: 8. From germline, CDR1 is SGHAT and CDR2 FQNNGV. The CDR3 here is CASSVRQGPNEKLFF. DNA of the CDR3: TGTGCCAGCAGCGTTAGACAGGGCCCCAATGAAAAACTGTTTTTT.

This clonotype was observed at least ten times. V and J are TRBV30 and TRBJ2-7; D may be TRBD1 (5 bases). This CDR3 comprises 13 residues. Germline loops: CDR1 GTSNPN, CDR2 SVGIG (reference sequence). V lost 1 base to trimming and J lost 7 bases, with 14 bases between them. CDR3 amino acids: CAWSDGAAWEQYF. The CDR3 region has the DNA TGTGCCTGGAGTGATGGGGCGGCTTGGGAGCAGTACTTC.

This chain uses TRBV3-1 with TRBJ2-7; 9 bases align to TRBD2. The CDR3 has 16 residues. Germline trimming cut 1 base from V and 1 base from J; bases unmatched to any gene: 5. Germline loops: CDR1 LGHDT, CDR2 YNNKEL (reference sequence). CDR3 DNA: TGTGCCAGCAGCCAAGTGGGCCTAGCGGGGTCCTACGAGCAGTACTTC. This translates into CASSQVGLAGSYEQYF.

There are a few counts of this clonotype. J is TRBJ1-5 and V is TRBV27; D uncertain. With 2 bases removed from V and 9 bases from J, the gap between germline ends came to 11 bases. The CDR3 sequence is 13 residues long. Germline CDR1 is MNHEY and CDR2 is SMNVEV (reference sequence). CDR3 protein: CASSLRNNGPQHF. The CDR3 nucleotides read TGTGCCAGCAGTTTACGGAACAACGGGCCCCAGCATTTT.

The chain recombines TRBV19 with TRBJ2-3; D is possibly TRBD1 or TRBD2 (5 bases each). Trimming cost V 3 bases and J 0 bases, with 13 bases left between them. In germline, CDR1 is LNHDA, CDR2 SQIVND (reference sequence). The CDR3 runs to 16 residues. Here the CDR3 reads CASSMRGAPSTDTQYF. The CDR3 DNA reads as TGTGCCAGTAGTATGAGGGGAGCACCTAGCACAGATACGCAGTATTTT.

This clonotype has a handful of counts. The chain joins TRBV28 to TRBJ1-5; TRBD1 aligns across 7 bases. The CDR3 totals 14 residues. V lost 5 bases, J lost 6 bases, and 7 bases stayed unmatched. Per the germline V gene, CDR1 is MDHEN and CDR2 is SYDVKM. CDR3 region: CASSLTGNSQPQHF. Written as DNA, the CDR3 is TGTGCCAGCAGTCTGACAGGGAATAGTCAGCCCCAGCATTTT.

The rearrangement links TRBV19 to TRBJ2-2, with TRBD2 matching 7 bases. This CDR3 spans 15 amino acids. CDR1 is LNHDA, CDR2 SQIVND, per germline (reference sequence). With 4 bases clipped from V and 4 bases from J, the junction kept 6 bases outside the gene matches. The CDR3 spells CASSRGTIFTGELFF. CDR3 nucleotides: TGTGCCAGTAGTAGGGGGACTATATTCACCGGGGAGCTGTTTTTT.

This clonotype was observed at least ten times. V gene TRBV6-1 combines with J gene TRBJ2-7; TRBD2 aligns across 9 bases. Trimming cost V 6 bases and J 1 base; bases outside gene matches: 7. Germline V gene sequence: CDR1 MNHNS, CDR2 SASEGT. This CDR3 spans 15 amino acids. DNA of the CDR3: TGTGCCAGCAGCCCTCGGGGACTAGCATCCTACGAGCAGTACTTC. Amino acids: CASSPRGLASYEQYF.